What follows describes a single T cell receptor beta chain. This sample was included in a study of control samples from healthy donors and cancer patients. Produced via immunoSEQ multiplex PCR; TCRdb's table is partial and in-frame only. Here the sample spans 110,000 to 150,000 clones, about nine tenths being singletons. This CDR3 has 14 amino acids. In germline, CDR1 is DFQATT, CDR2 SNEGSKA (reference sequence). V was cut by 3 bases and J by 5 bases, with 14 bases left in between. This receptor was taken from a young man in good health. The chain carries TRBV20-1 and TRBJ2-1; tentative D call: TRBD2 (5 bases). Sequencing used blood. CDR3 loop: CSASPGRLNNEQFF. The CDR3 DNA reads as TGCAGTGCTAGTCCGGGAAGACTGAACAATGAGCAGTTCTTC.